Described below is a single TCR beta chain sequence and its context. Its cognate antigen is unknown. As for the donors, each was a healthy bone marrow donor. This sample was included in a study of cytomegalovirus exposure and HLA in healthy donors. 13 Jbeta primers and 60 Vbeta primers were used for the PCR. Clones were sequenced by immunoSEQ multiplex PCR, and TCRdb holds only the in-frame ones, with some missing. Seen here are around 40,000 clones, around three quarters observed once, and the top ten hold roughly 1.5%. Study results and limitations: The study found most TCR sequences rare, yet found some public TCRs in many donors. Accurate prediction of most subjects' HLA-A and HLA-B alleles from TCR beta sequences was reported. In an earlier analysis, in some 500 donors, most V segments appeared productive either ~87% or ~30% of the time.

Germline CDR1 is SEHNR and CDR2 is FQNEAQ (reference sequence). This CDR3 contains 16 residues. V dropped 5 bases and J dropped 1 base, with 17 bases sitting between them. The sequence derives from a man aged 30 to 39 in good health and CMV-seronegative. Sequencing used PBMCs. The V gene is TRBV7-9, the J gene TRBJ1-2; no clear D. The CDR3 spells CASSASDPFLNYGYTF. The DNA for the CDR3 is TGTGCCAGCAGCGCTAGTGACCCCTTCCTTAACTATGGCTACACCTTC.